This is a list of T cell receptor beta chains from one sample in a study of T cells of healthy individuals. TCRdb analysed the 5' RACE reads with MiXCR anew, one entry per CDR3 protein. The sample holds about 100,000 distinct CDR3 sequences, under 20% seen once. The receptors originated from a human donor in good health. Both conserved end residues are part of each CDR3. Fields, in order: J gene, clone size, D gene, V gene, CDR3 protein, CDR3 DNA. D genes are given only for firm matches. The size field is filled for only some rows; it gives once, few, many or a size class.

>TRBJ2-7|few|TRBD2|TRBV11-2
CASSLELAAEQYF
TGTGCCAGCAGCTTAGAACTAGCGGCGGAGCAGTACTTC
>TRBJ1-5|many|TRBD1|TRBV12-3/TRBV12-4
CASSFYGNRGQPQHF
TGTGCCAGCAGTTTTTACGGTAACAGGGGGCAACCCCAGCATTTT
>TRBJ2-5|.|.|TRBV7-3
CASSSTVYETQYF
TGTGCCAGCAGCTCGACAGTTTACGAGACCCAGTACTTC
>TRBJ1-6|many|.|TRBV20-1
CSTRRDLGLGSPLHF
TGCAGTACCCGTCGGGATCTGGGGTTGGGTTCACCCCTCCACTTT
>TRBJ1-1|.|.|TRBV6-5
CASSEGSTLPTEAFF
TGTGCCAGCAGTGAAGGAAGCACCTTACCCACTGAAGCTTTCTTT
>TRBJ2-7|many|TRBD2|TRBV29-1
CSVEDKYEGTSGRIEQYF
TGCAGCGTTGAAGATAAATACGAGGGGACTAGCGGGAGAATCGAGCAGTACTTC
>TRBJ1-6|few|.|TRBV4-1
CASSQAVGRVGSPLHF
TGCGCCAGCAGCCAAGCTGTTGGTAGGGTGGGCTCACCCCTCCACTTT
>TRBJ1-1|.|.|TRBV7-2
CASSLRGRILTEAFF
TGTGCCAGCAGCCTGAGGGGACGGATTCTCACTGAAGCTTTCTTT
>TRBJ1-1|many|.|TRBV11-2
CASSLKERTEAFF
TGTGCCAGCAGCTTAAAGGAGAGGACTGAAGCTTTCTTT
>TRBJ2-3|once|.|TRBV7-9
CASSFNRTADTQYF
TGTGCCAGCAGCTTCAATCGGACTGCAGATACGCAGTATTTT
>TRBJ2-5|.|.|TRBV28
CASSRTPRETQYF
TGTGCCAGCAGTAGGACCCCGAGAGAGACCCAGTACTTC
>TRBJ2-5|few|.|TRBV6-2/TRBV6-3
CASSYFSDQETQYF
TGTGCCAGCAGTTACTTCAGTGACCAAGAGACCCAGTACTTC
>TRBJ1-2|few|.|TRBV28
CASSVTAFGYTF
TGTGCCAGCAGCGTGACGGCTTTTGGCTACACCTTC
>TRBJ2-2|many|.|TRBV5-6
CASSLTVNTGELFF
TGTGCCAGCAGCTTGACGGTGAACACCGGGGAGCTGTTTTTT
>TRBJ2-1|.|TRBD1|TRBV6-1
CASREQGALSYNEQFF
TGTGCCAGCAGGGAACAGGGGGCCCTCTCCTACAATGAGCAGTTCTTC
>TRBJ1-1|many|.|TRBV12-3/TRBV12-4
CASSLFRHTEAFF
TGTGCCAGCAGTTTGTTCCGGCACACTGAAGCTTTCTTT
>TRBJ2-3|few|TRBD2|TRBV28
CASSKWVAGGTDTQYF
TGTGCCAGCAGCAAGTGGGTAGCGGGGGGCACAGATACGCAGTATTTT
>TRBJ2-3|many|.|TRBV9
CASSVVPDSTDTQYF
TGTGCCAGCAGCGTAGTGCCGGACTCCACAGATACGCAGTATTTT
>TRBJ2-3|.|TRBD2|TRBV7-2
CASSLAPWRGEGTQYF
TGTGCCAGCAGCTTAGCCCCCTGGCGGGGGGAAGGTACGCAGTATTTT
>TRBJ2-3|many|.|TRBV20-1
CSASVWQGRTDTQYF
TGCAGTGCTAGTGTATGGCAGGGGAGGACAGATACGCAGTATTTT
>TRBJ2-1|few|.|TRBV28
CAIKEEGKVSYNEQFF
TGTGCCATTAAGGAGGAGGGGAAAGTTTCCTACAATGAGCAGTTCTTC
>TRBJ2-7|.|.|TRBV5-4
CASSSPGERHEQYF
TGTGCCAGCAGCTCGCCTGGGGAGCGACACGAGCAGTACTTC
>TRBJ2-7|many|.|TRBV20-1
CSAFGPPAVEQYF
TGCAGTGCTTTTGGTCCCCCGGCGGTCGAGCAGTACTTC
>TRBJ1-1|.|.|TRBV27
CASSFTLNTEAFF
TGTGCCAGCAGTTTTACACTCAACACTGAAGCTTTCTTT
>TRBJ2-3|.|.|TRBV20-1
CSASPSTDTQYF
TGCAGTGCTAGCCCTAGCACAGATACGCAGTATTTT
>TRBJ2-7|.|.|TRBV4-3
CASSQGTQSDGGTYEQYF
TGCGCCAGCAGCCAAGGGACCCAAAGCGACGGAGGTACCTACGAGCAGTACTTC
>TRBJ1-2|.|.|TRBV29-1
CSGLLPRSGLDGYTF
TGCAGCGGACTCCTTCCTCGGTCCGGCTTAGACGGCTACACCTTC
>TRBJ2-1|many|TRBD1|TRBV24-1
CATSWTGAANEQFF
TGTGCCACCAGCTGGACAGGGGCGGCAAATGAGCAGTTCTTC
>TRBJ2-4|.|.|TRBV28
CASSSPTNIQYF
TGTGCCAGCAGTTCCCCCACAAACATTCAGTACTTC
>TRBJ2-7|few|.|TRBV7-2
CASSKRDGYERYF
TGTGCCAGCAGCAAACGGGACGGATACGAGCGGTACTTC
>TRBJ2-5|.|TRBD1|TRBV5-1
CASSHAGGLAFLEGPKETQYF
TGCGCCAGCAGCCACGCAGGGGGTTTGGCGTTCCTTGAGGGTCCCAAAGAGACCCAGTACTTC
>TRBJ2-3|few|.|TRBV5-1
CASSWGSRQGTDTQYF
TGCGCCAGCAGCTGGGGGTCGAGACAGGGCACAGATACGCAGTATTTT
>TRBJ1-1|.|.|TRBV29-1
CSVGPGWGMNTEAFF
TGCAGCGTTGGTCCCGGTTGGGGGATGAACACTGAAGCTTTCTTT
>TRBJ2-3|.|.|TRBV28
CASTRAGPGVTQYF
TGTGCCAGCACTAGGGCAGGGCCGGGGGTTACGCAGTATTTT
>TRBJ2-1|.|.|TRBV9
CASSGGGSYNEQFF
TGTGCCAGCAGCGGTGGGGGCTCCTACAATGAGCAGTTCTTC
>TRBJ1-2|.|TRBD1|TRBV6-5
CASSYSMDRDYGYTF
TGTGCCAGCAGTTACTCGATGGACAGGGACTATGGCTACACCTTC
>TRBJ2-7|.|.|TRBV6-5
CASSSGSARRQYF
TGTGCCAGCAGTTCCGGATCCGCGAGACGGCAGTACTTC
>TRBJ1-3|.|.|TRBV19
CASSIASFSGNTIYF
TGTGCCAGTAGTATAGCGAGCTTCTCTGGAAACACCATATATTTT
>TRBJ2-5|few|.|TRBV12-3/TRBV12-4
CASRGALETQYF
TGTGCCAGCAGAGGGGCCCTTGAGACCCAGTACTTC